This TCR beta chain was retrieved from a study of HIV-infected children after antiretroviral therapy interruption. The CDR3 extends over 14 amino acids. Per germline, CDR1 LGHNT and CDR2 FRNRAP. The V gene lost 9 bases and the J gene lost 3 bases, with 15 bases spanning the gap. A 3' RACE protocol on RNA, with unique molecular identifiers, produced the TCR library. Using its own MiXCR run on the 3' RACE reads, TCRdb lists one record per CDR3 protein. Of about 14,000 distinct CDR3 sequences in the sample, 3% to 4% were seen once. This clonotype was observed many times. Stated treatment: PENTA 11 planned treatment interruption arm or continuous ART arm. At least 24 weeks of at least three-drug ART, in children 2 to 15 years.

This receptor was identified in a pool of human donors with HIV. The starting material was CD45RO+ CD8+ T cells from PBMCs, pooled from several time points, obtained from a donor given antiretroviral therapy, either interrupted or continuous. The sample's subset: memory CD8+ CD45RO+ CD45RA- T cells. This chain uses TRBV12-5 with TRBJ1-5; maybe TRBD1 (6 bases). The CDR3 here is CASPRTAFNQPQHF. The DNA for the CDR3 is TGTGCTAGCCCTAGGACAGCCTTCAATCAGCCCCAGCATTTT.